These 15 T cell receptor beta chains were sequenced from one sample in a study of blood T cells in healthy people across ages. With a J-beta primer mix and a sample-barcoded 5' primer, a second PCR ran roughly 7 to 11 cycles. TCRdb independently ran MiXCR on the 5' RACE reads; one entry per CDR3 protein. The sample lists 800,000 to 950,000 distinct CDR3 sequences; about 28% were seen once. The same data also contributed to another study, on T cells of mothers and their children.

The sequenced sample consisted of blood. The source of these receptors is a woman between 40 and 55 years old in good health.

This chain uses TRBV10-3 with TRBJ1-1, with 10 bases fitting TRBD1. This CDR3 is built from 14 residues. The J segment lost 3 bases and the V segment lost 4 bases, leaving 2 bases of the junction unmatched. Per the germline V gene, CDR1 is ENHRY and CDR2 is SYGVKD. The DNA of the CDR3 is TGTGCCATCAGTGGGACAGGGGGGGACACTGAAGCTTTCTTT. Protein: CAISGTGGDTEAFF.

This clonotype has a handful of counts. This chain uses TRBV11-2 with TRBJ2-1; D is ambiguous. Trimming stripped 1 base from V and 9 bases from J, with 7 bases between. Looked up from germline, CDR1 is SGHAT and CDR2 is FQNNGV. The CDR3 has 12 amino acids. CDR3 amino acids: CASSLGLGEQFF. The CDR3 nucleotides read TGTGCCAGCAGCTTAGGACTTGGTGAGCAGTTCTTC.

The rearrangement joins TRBV15 to TRBJ2-3; 9 nucleotides align to TRBD2. CDR1 is LNHNV and CDR2 is YYDKDF in the germline V gene (reference sequence). The CDR3 runs to 16 residues. Germline trimming cut 1 base from V and 4 bases from J; bases unmatched to any gene: 6. The CDR3 sequence: CATSRAAGGRADTQYF. Written as DNA, the CDR3 is TGTGCCACCAGCAGAGCGGCGGGGGGGCGGGCAGATACGCAGTATTTT.

V gene TRBV5-1 combines with J gene TRBJ1-1; 12 nucleotides agree with TRBD1. Trimming at V came to 5 bases and at J to 4 bases, leaving 3 bases not matched to a gene. Looked up from germline, CDR1 is SGHRS and CDR2 is YFSETQ. This CDR3 spans 14 amino acids. The CDR3 region has the DNA TGCGCCAGCAGGGGACAGGGGGCGATCACTGAAGCTTTCTTT. Amino acid sequence: CASRGQGAITEAFF.

This clonotype was observed a handful of times. The chain is built from TRBV29-1 and TRBJ1-2, with D maybe TRBD1 (6 bases). V was pared by 1 base and J by 4 bases, with 13 bases between. The germline V gene encodes CDR1 SQVTM and CDR2 ANQGSEA. The CDR3 is made up of 14 amino acids. CDR3 nucleotides: TGCAGCGTTGAAGGAGCGGACAGCCTCTATGGCTACACCTTC. This codes for CSVEGADSLYGYTF.

In its sample, this clonotype was seen a few times. The chain couples TRBV6-5 to TRBJ1-1; 8 nucleotides line up with TRBD1. CDR1 is MNHEY and CDR2 is SVGAGI in the germline V gene. V was clipped by 5 bases and J by 0 bases; unmatched bases: 5. CDR3 length: 15 residues. CDR3 protein: CASSRTGTMNTEAFF. Here the CDR3 DNA reads TGTGCCAGCAGTCGGACAGGGACCATGAACACTGAAGCTTTCTTT.

The chain has TRBV27 and TRBJ1-1; 7 nucleotides line up with TRBD1. This CDR3 is built from 16 residues. Per the germline V gene, CDR1 is MNHEY and CDR2 is SMNVEV (reference sequence). Trimming took 2 bases from V and 4 from J; bases not matched to a gene: 10. CDR3 sequence: CASSLVRQGWSTEAFF. The CDR3 DNA reads as TGTGCCAGCAGTTTAGTGAGACAGGGATGGAGCACTGAAGCTTTCTTT.

The J gene is TRBJ1-1, the V gene TRBV3-1, with TRBD1 as a possible D gene (5 bases). This CDR3 has 17 amino acids. V dropped 0 bases and J dropped 0 bases, with 14 bases sitting between them. From germline, CDR1 is LGHDT and CDR2 YNNKEL (reference sequence). The CDR3 protein is CASSQERRGIMNTEAFF. CDR3 nucleotides: TGTGCCAGCAGCCAAGAAAGGAGGGGCATCATGAACACTGAAGCTTTCTTT. Variable domain in full (rest from reference TRBV3-1 and TRBJ1-1): DTAVSQTPKYLVTQMGNDKSIKCEQNLGHDTMYWYKQDSKKFLKIMFSYNNKELIINETVPNRFSPKSPDKAHLNLHINSLELGDSAVYFCASSQERRGIMNTEAFFGQGTRLTVV.

Ten or more counts support this clonotype. The chain's CDR3 is CASSLGQVFGYTF. CDR3 in DNA: TGTGCCAGCAGTTTAGGCCAGGTTTTTGGCTACACCTTC. The chain is built from TRBV12-3 or TRBV12-4 and TRBJ1-2; no firm D call. V was trimmed by 1 base and J by 7 bases, leaving 10 bases between them. This CDR3 has 13 amino acids.

This clonotype was counted at least ten times. The J gene is TRBJ2-3, the V gene TRBV7-2; unclear D gene. CDR3 size: 14 residues. Germline lookup yields CDR1 SGHTA and CDR2 FQGNSA. Trimming removed 4 bases from V and 2 bases from J, with 10 bases in between. CDR3 residues: CASSSPFNTDTQYF. The DNA for the CDR3 is TGTGCCAGCAGCTCCCCATTTAACACAGATACGCAGTATTTT.

With respect to this clonotype: Being one base from a much bigger clone, this may be a read error. V and J are TRBV30 and TRBJ2-7; TRBD2 agrees at 7 bases. Germline values: CDR1 GTSNPN, CDR2 SVGIG (reference sequence). The CDR3 spans 14 residues. The CDR3 nucleotides read TGTGCCTGGAGGATTCCTAGCGGCTCCTACGGGCAGTACTTC. Amino acid sequence: CAWRIPSGSYGQYF.

This clonotype was counted a few times. The chain links TRBV6-5 to TRBJ1-2; D is ambiguous. V lost 2 bases and J lost 8, with 12 bases in between. The CDR3 contains 13 residues. The V gene's germline CDR1 is MNHEY and CDR2 SVGAGI. CDR3 nucleotide sequence: TGTGCCAGCAGTTACATTGGACGGGAGGGCTACACCTTC. It translates to CASSYIGREGYTF.

This clonotype was seen a handful of times. The V gene is TRBV11-2, the J gene TRBJ1-4, with unresolved D. Germline V CDR1 and CDR2: SGHAT, FQNNGV. The CDR3 is made up of 13 amino acids. V was cut by 5 bases and J by 8 bases, with 12 bases left in between. DNA of the CDR3: TGTGCCAGCAGCCCCCGGGAGATAGAAAAACTGTTTTTT. Translating gives CASSPREIEKLFF.

There are a few counts of this clonotype. The J gene is TRBJ2-5, the V gene TRBV9; weak D call: TRBD1 (6 bases). Trimming left V 0 bases short and J 5 bases short, with 14 bases between. The CDR3 contains 15 residues. CDR1 is SGDLS and CDR2 is YYNGEE in the germline V gene. The CDR3 DNA is TGTGCCAGCAGCGTAGGGCAGGGGCGCGGTGAGACCCAGTACTTC. It specifies CASSVGQGRGETQYF.

Of note for this clonotype: A much larger clone sits a single nucleotide away, making a read error possible. The chain carries TRBV20-1 and TRBJ2-1; D unresolved. Germline V CDR1 and CDR2: DFQATT, SNEGSKA (reference sequence). The CDR3 is 16 residues long. The DNA of the CDR3 is TGCAGTGCTACAGATACTCGGATCAGCTCCCACAATGAGCAGTTCTTC. It encodes CSATDTRISSHNEQFF.